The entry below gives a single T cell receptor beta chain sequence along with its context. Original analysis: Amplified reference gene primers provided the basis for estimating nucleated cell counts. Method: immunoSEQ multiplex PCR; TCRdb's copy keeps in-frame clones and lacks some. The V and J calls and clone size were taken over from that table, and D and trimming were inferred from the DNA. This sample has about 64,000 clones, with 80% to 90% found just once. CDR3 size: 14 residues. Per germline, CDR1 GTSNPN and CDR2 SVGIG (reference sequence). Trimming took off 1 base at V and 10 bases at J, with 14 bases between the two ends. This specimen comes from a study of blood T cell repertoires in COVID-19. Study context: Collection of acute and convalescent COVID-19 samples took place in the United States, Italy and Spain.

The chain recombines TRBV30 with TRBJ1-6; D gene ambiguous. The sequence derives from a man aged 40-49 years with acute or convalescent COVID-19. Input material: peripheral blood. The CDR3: CAWSEIHTQSPLHF. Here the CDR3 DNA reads TGTGCCTGGAGTGAGATCCACACCCAATCACCCCTCCACTTT. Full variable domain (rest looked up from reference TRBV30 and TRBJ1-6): SQTIHQWPATLVQPVGSPLSLECTVEGTSNPNLYWYRQAAGRGLQLLFYSVGIGQISSEVPQNLSASRPQDRQFILSSKKLLLSDSGFYLCAWSEIHTQSPLHFGNGTRLTVT.